One and the same sample provided the 10 T cell receptor beta chains below, sequenced in a study of memory CD4+ T cells and cytomegalovirus serostatus. Single viable CD3+CD4+CD8-CD45RO+ cells were sorted as the memory CD4+ T cells. The method was immunoSEQ multiplex PCR; TCRdb's version includes in-frame clones alone and lacks a portion of them. The data hold roughly 28,000 clones, with about 75% observed a single time. The specimen sequenced was memory CD4+ T cells from blood. These receptors all stem from an adult in good health and CMV-seronegative.

This chain connects TRBV2 to TRBJ2-2, with 9 bases matching TRBD1. The trim removed 10 bases at V and 7 bases at J, leaving 7 bases unmatched. The CDR3 spans 13 residues. Looked up from germline, CDR1 is SNHLY and CDR2 is FYNNEI. The CDR3 region is CATRQGELGELFF. The CDR3 coding sequence is TGTGCCACTCGACAGGGGGAGCTCGGGGAGCTGTTTTTT.

This clone was picked up one time. V gene TRBV14 combines with J gene TRBJ2-5; D may be TRBD1 (6 bases). The CDR3 runs to 16 residues. The germline V gene has CDR1 SGHDN and CDR2 FVKESK. The V gene lost 1 base and the J gene lost 1 base, with 13 bases spanning the gap. Written as DNA, the CDR3 is TGTGCCAGCAGCCAAGGAGTCAGGGGCTTCCAAGAGACCCAGTACTTC. This sequence encodes CASSQGVRGFQETQYF.

This clone was seen only once. This chain joins TRBV25-1 and TRBJ2-1, with 13 bases fitting TRBD2. V lost 2 bases and J lost 10; bases outside the gene matches: 5. The CDR3 totals 15 residues. Germline CDR1 and CDR2: MGHDK and SYGVNS. CDR3 amino acids: CASSEPGLAGVEQFF. CDR3 nucleotide sequence: TGTGCCAGCAGTGAACCCGGACTAGCGGGAGTAGAGCAGTTCTTC.

This clone was counted only a few times. The V gene is TRBV23-1, the J gene TRBJ1-2; the D is unclear. TRBV23-1 is an open reading frame whose function is uncertain. The CDR3 has 18 residues. Trimming left V 0 bases short and J 4 bases short, with 21 bases between. CDR3: CASSQSTCLEGKSYGYTF. DNA for the CDR3: TGCGCCAGCAGTCAATCGACCTGCTTGGAGGGCAAGTCCTATGGCTACACCTTC.

This clone was found once. The V gene is TRBV19, the J gene TRBJ2-3, with 11 bases lining up with TRBD2. After removal of 3 bases from V and 3 bases from J, the junction contained 5 bases not matched to a gene. Germline V gene sequence: CDR1 LNHDA, CDR2 SQIVND (reference sequence). The CDR3 sequence is 16 residues long. In DNA form, the CDR3 reads TGTGCCAGTAGTATGCCACTAGCGGGAGATACAGATACGCAGTATTTT. Protein sequence: CASSMPLAGDTDTQYF.

V usage is TRBV28 and J usage is TRBJ1-3, with TRBD1 matching over 7 bases. CDR1 is MDHEN, CDR2 SYDVKM, per germline. V was clipped by 7 bases and J by 0 bases; unmatched bases: 9. The CDR3 totals 16 residues. The CDR3 is CASTQEGGGSGNTIYF. In DNA form, the CDR3 reads TGTGCCAGCACCCAGGAAGGGGGCGGCTCTGGAAACACCATATATTTT.

The V gene is TRBV7-2, the J gene TRBJ2-7; perhaps D is TRBD1 or TRBD2 (5 bases each). Deletions cut 5 bases from V and 3 bases from J, with 14 bases between. Germline lookup yields CDR1 SGHTA and CDR2 FQGNSA. The CDR3 is 14 amino acids. CDR3 protein: CASSPWDGIYEQYF. Here the CDR3 DNA reads TGTGCCAGCAGCCCCTGGGACGGAATCTACGAGCAGTACTTC.

This chain uses TRBV19 with TRBJ1-1, with a tentative D call TRBD1 (6 bases). V lost 7 bases and J lost 2, with 17 bases in between. The CDR3 extends over 15 amino acids. Germline-derived CDR1 and CDR2 are LNHDA and SQIVND (reference sequence). CDR3 DNA: TGTGCCAGTAATCCGTCCGGGACACAAAACACTGAAGCTTTCTTT. Translation gives CASNPSGTQNTEAFF. The complete variable domain, with remaining parts taken from reference TRBV19 and TRBJ1-1, reads DGGITQSPKYLFRKEGQNVTLSCEQNLNHDAMYWYRQDPGQGLRLIYYSQIVNDFQKGDIAEGYSVSREKKESFPLTVTSAQKNPTAFYLCASNPSGTQNTEAFFGQGTRLTVV.

V is TRBV2 and J is TRBJ1-2, with D tentatively TRBD1 (5 bases). V lost 4 bases, J lost 0 bases, and 15 bases lay in between. This CDR3 has 16 residues. The V gene's germline CDR1 is SNHLY and CDR2 FYNNEI. The CDR3 sequence: CASSVSGIFTNYGYTF. As DNA, the CDR3 is TGTGCCAGCAGTGTATCAGGGATCTTTACTAACTATGGCTACACCTTC.

Here the CDR3 reads CASTKELAGGSYEQYF. The CDR3 DNA sequence: TGTGCCAGCACCAAAGAACTAGCGGGAGGTTCCTACGAGCAGTACTTC. This chain uses TRBV5-5 with TRBJ2-7, with 12 bases aligning to TRBD2. Germline V gene data show CDR1 as SGHKS and CDR2 as YYEKEE (reference sequence). This CDR3 is 16 amino acids long. V shed 6 bases and J 1 base; nucleotides not matched to a gene: 8.